This TCR beta chain came from a study of T cells in Graves' hyperthyroidism and ophthalmopathy. Overall study results and limits: Blood shared most expanded thyroid clonotypes above 0.001. Model-based prediction identified ophthalmopathy a median approximately 6.2 months prior to its onset.

This clonotype was counted many times. Its target is unknown. RNA transcripts yielded amplified TCR beta CDR3 regions. HTBI primers were the set used in a first-round RT-PCR of the TCR CDR3. TCRdb re-analysed the multiplex PCR reads in MiXCR, keeping a single row per CDR3 protein. The repertoire holds some 500,000 distinct CDR3 sequences, with about 16% as singletons. Lactation, pregnancy, other autoimmune disease or uncontrolled infection excluded patients. PBMCs were collected from an approximately 9 ml volume of fresh peripheral blood. CDR1 and CDR2 (germline): SGHRS, YFSETQ. V was clipped by 4 bases and J by 3 bases, with 10 bases between them. The CDR3 spans 14 residues.

The rearrangement links TRBV5-1 to TRBJ2-2, with D possibly called TRBD1 or TRBD2 (5 bases each). The clonotype was recovered from a woman aged 25 to 45 with Graves' ophthalmopathy. Sequencing input: blood. CDR3 coding DNA: TGCGCCAGCAGCGTAGGGACGGACACCGGGGAGCTGTTTTTT. This gives the protein CASSVGTDTGELFF.